What follows are 21 T cell receptor beta chains derived from one specimen sequenced in a study of blood T cell repertoires in COVID-19. TCRdb's copy holds only in-frame clones and misses some; the assay was immunoSEQ multiplex PCR. The sample consists of roughly 450,000 clones, about 90% of them appearing once. Sequences were obtained from PBMCs or T cells enriched from blood (not recorded which). The receptors derive from a young man who had recovered from COVID-19.

The genes are TRBV20-1 and TRBJ2-5, with 9 bases fitting TRBD1. Germline CDR1 and CDR2: DFQATT and SNEGSKA (reference sequence). The CDR3 spans 14 residues. J was trimmed by 2 bases and V by 3 bases; bases with no gene match: 4. CDR3 region: CSASYRGHQETQYF. As DNA, the CDR3 is TGCAGTGCTAGTTACAGGGGGCATCAAGAGACCCAGTACTTC.

This clone appeared a few times. Other DNA sequences within the sample encode an identical CDR3. The V gene is TRBV18, the J gene TRBJ1-1; D not certain. This CDR3 region has 12 residues. The V gene's germline CDR1 is KGHSH and CDR2 LQKENI. The ends were cut back, 3 bases at V and 0 bases at J, with 2 bases in the middle. CDR3 amino acids: CASSPMNTEAFF. For the CDR3, the DNA is TGTGCCAGCTCACCCATGAACACTGAAGCTTTCTTT.

The chain recombines TRBV6-5 with TRBJ1-1; 9 bases line up with TRBD1. Germline lookup yields CDR1 MNHEY and CDR2 SVGAGI. With 2 bases clipped from V and 4 bases from J, the junction kept 8 bases outside the gene matches. The CDR3 has 16 residues. The CDR3 DNA is TGTGCCAGCAGTTACGGGACAGGGACGACACCCACTGAAGCTTTCTTT. Its translation: CASSYGTGTTPTEAFF.

The chain uses TRBV10-3 and TRBJ1-2; 7 bases fit TRBD1. CDR3 length equals 14 residues. With V trimmed by 8 bases and J by 4 bases, 10 bases remained unmatched. The germline V gene encodes CDR1 ENHRY and CDR2 SYGVKD. The CDR3 spells CAIGKGAQGYGYTF. The CDR3 DNA follows: TGTGCCATCGGTAAGGGGGCGCAAGGCTATGGCTACACCTTC.

The chain employs TRBV7-9 and TRBJ1-5; 7 bases agree with TRBD1. V shed 5 bases, J shed 2 bases, and the junction held 9 bases outside the gene matches. The CDR3 is 16 residues long. The germline CDR1 and CDR2 sequences are SEHNR and FQNEAQ (reference sequence). DNA for the CDR3: TGTGCCAGCAGCCAACAGGGGTTGTCTGGCAATCAGCCCCAGCATTTT. The encoded protein is CASSQQGLSGNQPQHF.

This chain uses TRBV5-4 with TRBJ1-2, with TRBD1 identical over 11 bases. The germline gives CDR1 SGHNT, CDR2 YYREEE (reference sequence). CDR3 size: 15 residues. V dropped 4 bases and J dropped 8; count of bases not matched to a gene: 10. The CDR3 here is CASSGPGQGAEGYTF. CDR3 DNA sequence: TGTGCCAGCAGCGGGCCAGGACAGGGGGCGGAAGGCTACACCTTC.

The V gene is TRBV7-9, the J gene TRBJ2-2; 7 nucleotides agree with TRBD1. The CDR3 has 15 amino acids. Per germline, CDR1 SEHNR and CDR2 FQNEAQ (reference sequence). V dropped 3 bases and J dropped 5; count of bases not matched to a gene: 6. The CDR3 DNA reads TGTGCCAGCAGCTTTTTCGGCAGGGGGACCGGGGAGCTGTTTTTT. Its protein product is CASSFFGRGTGELFF.

This rearrangement joins TRBV18 to TRBJ2-7; 12 bases match TRBD2. The CDR3 has 14 residues. Germline values: CDR1 KGHSH, CDR2 LQKENI. V dropped 8 bases and J dropped 6; count of bases not matched to a gene: 8. The CDR3 DNA reads TGTGCCAGCACCTTCGGACTAGCGGGGAGCGAGCAGTACTTC. Amino acid sequence: CASTFGLAGSEQYF.

This rearrangement joins TRBV18 to TRBJ1-4, with 7 nucleotides matching TRBD1. V lost 2 bases to trimming and J lost 2 bases; unmatched junction nucleotides: 5. This CDR3 spans 16 amino acids. In germline, CDR1 is KGHSH, CDR2 LQKENI. The CDR3 region is CASSPKTGSTNEKLFF. The DNA for the CDR3 is TGTGCCAGCTCACCAAAGACAGGGAGCACTAATGAAAAACTGTTTTTT.

The CDR3 DNA reads as TGTGCCAGCAGAGCCGACAGACTGAACACTGAAGCTTTCTTT. Its translation is CASRADRLNTEAFF. The gene calls are TRBV2 and TRBJ1-1, with TRBD1 as a possible D gene (5 bases). The CDR3 length is 14 residues. Trimming stripped 6 bases from V and 0 bases from J, with 11 bases between. Per the germline V gene, CDR1 is SNHLY and CDR2 is FYNNEI.

The J gene is TRBJ2-7, the V gene TRBV2, with 7 nucleotides matching TRBD1. The junction had 5 bases not matched to a gene; V was cut back by 6 bases and J by 3 bases. The CDR3 spans 13 residues. Germline lookup yields CDR1 SNHLY and CDR2 FYNNEI. The CDR3 loop is CASRIGTDYEQYF. The CDR3 DNA reads TGTGCCAGCAGAATAGGGACAGACTACGAGCAGTACTTC.

The V and J genes are TRBV18 and TRBJ1-1; 8 bases agree with TRBD1. CDR1 is KGHSH and CDR2 is LQKENI in the germline V gene. The V and J ends lost 8 bases and 1 base, in that order; junction bases with no gene match: 12. This CDR3 region has 16 residues. The CDR3 region is CASAQGEWGQNTEAFF. CDR3 bases: TGTGCCAGCGCACAGGGGGAGTGGGGCCAGAACACTGAAGCTTTCTTT.

This clone was observed a single time. V gene TRBV2 combines with J gene TRBJ1-6; D remains unclear. Germline V gives CDR1 SNHLY, CDR2 FYNNEI. The CDR3 is made up of 13 amino acids. Trimming stripped 10 bases from V and 7 bases from J, with 14 bases between. CDR3 sequence: CATTRTGNSPLHF. In nucleotides, the CDR3 is TGTGCCACTACGAGGACGGGAAATTCACCCCTCCACTTT. Full variable domain (remainder filled in from reference TRBV2 and TRBJ1-6): EPEVTQTPSHQVTQMGQEVILRCVPISNHLYFYWYRQILGQKVEFLVSFYNNEISEKSEIFDDQFSVERPDGSNFTLKIRSTKLEDSAMYFCATTRTGNSPLHFGNGTRLTVT.

The chain links TRBV24-1 to TRBJ2-1; 8 bases map to TRBD2. J was trimmed by 5 bases and V by 3 bases; bases with no gene match: 8. CDR3 length: 16 amino acids. Germline lookup yields CDR1 KGHDR and CDR2 SFDVKD. The CDR3: CATSDATSGVNNEQFF. The CDR3 DNA is TGTGCCACCAGTGATGCCACTAGCGGAGTTAACAATGAGCAGTTCTTC.

V gene TRBV19 combines with J gene TRBJ1-2, with a tentative D call TRBD1 (6 bases). CDR1 is LNHDA, CDR2 SQIVND, per germline (reference sequence). V lost 7 bases, J lost 8 bases, and 20 bases lay in between. The CDR3 consists of 14 residues. DNA for the CDR3: TGTGCCAGTACGGGACATCGGCCCATCGAAGGCTACACCTTC. It codes for CASTGHRPIEGYTF.

The V and J genes are TRBV18 and TRBJ2-7; D possibly corresponds to TRBD2 (5 bases). The CDR3 sequence is 14 residues long. Germline loops: CDR1 KGHSH, CDR2 LQKENI. Trimming shortened V by 3 bases and J by 4 bases, and 13 bases separated the two germline ends. The CDR3 sequence is CASSPPGKKYEQYF. The CDR3 bases are TGTGCCAGCTCACCCCCGGGAAAAAAGTACGAGCAGTACTTC.

The J gene is TRBJ1-6, the V gene TRBV19, with D possibly being TRBD1 (5 bases). Trimming removed 6 bases at V and 5 bases at J, with 11 bases between. The CDR3 consists of 14 residues. CDR1 LNHDA and CDR2 SQIVND come from the germline V gene (reference sequence). CDR3 coding DNA: TGTGCCAGTAGAGACAGTGGGAATAATTCACCCCTCCACTTT. It translates to CASRDSGNNSPLHF.

The V and J genes are TRBV2 and TRBJ1-3; D is unresolved. The CDR3 consists of 14 residues. V lost 5 bases and J 1 base, leaving 9 bases between the germline ends. CDR1 is SNHLY and CDR2 is FYNNEI in the germline V gene. CDR3 residues: CASSRDTSGNTIYF. In nucleotides, the CDR3 is TGTGCCAGCAGTCGAGACACGTCTGGAAACACCATATATTTT.

The rearrangement uses TRBV7-9 and TRBJ2-5; no clear D. V gave up 2 bases and J gave up 2 bases, with 9 bases separating them. This CDR3 comprises 14 residues. CDR1 SEHNR and CDR2 FQNEAQ come from the germline V gene (reference sequence). The CDR3 loop reads CASSLHYQQETQYF. The DNA of the CDR3 is TGTGCCAGCAGCTTACACTACCAACAAGAGACCCAGTACTTC.

V and J are TRBV6-5 and TRBJ1-1, with D hard to call. The germline CDR1 and CDR2 sequences are MNHEY and SVGAGI. Trimming took off 3 bases at V and 4 bases at J, with 12 bases between the two ends. This CDR3 spans 14 amino acids. This CDR3 is CASSYLLGSTEAFF. The CDR3 DNA reads TGTGCCAGCAGTTATTTATTGGGGAGCACTGAAGCTTTCTTT.

The rearrangement links TRBV2 to TRBJ1-3; TRBD1 is a possible D gene (6 bases). The V and J ends lost 11 bases and 7 bases respectively, with 18 bases between them. This CDR3 spans 13 amino acids. The germline V gene has CDR1 SNHLY and CDR2 FYNNEI. The DNA for the CDR3 is TGTGCCGCAGGGGCAGGGGAGAAGAACACCATATATTTT. As protein: CAAGAGEKNTIYF. The full variable domain, its missing parts supplied by reference TRBV2 and TRBJ1-3, is EPEVTQTPSHQVTQMGQEVILRCVPISNHLYFYWYRQILGQKVEFLVSFYNNEISEKSEIFDDQFSVERPDGSNFTLKIRSTKLEDSAMYFCAAGAGEKNTIYFGEGSWLTVV.